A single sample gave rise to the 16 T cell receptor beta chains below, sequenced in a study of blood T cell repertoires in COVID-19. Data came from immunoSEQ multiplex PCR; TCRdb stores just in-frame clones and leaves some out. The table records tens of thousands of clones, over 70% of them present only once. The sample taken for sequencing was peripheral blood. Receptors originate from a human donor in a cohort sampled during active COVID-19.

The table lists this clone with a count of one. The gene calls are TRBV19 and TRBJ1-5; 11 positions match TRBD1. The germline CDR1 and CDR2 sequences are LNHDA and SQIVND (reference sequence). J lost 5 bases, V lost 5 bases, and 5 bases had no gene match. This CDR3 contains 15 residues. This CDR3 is CASSVGQGAYQPQHF. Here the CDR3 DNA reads TGTGCCAGTAGTGTCGGACAGGGGGCGTATCAGCCCCAGCATTTT.

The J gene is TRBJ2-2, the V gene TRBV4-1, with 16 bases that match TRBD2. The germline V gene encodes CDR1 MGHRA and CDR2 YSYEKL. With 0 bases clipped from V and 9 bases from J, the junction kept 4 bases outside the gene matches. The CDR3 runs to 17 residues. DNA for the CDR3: TGCGCCAGCAGCCAAGAAGGGACTAGCGGGGGGGCTAGGGAGCTGTTTTTT. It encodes CASSQEGTSGGARELFF.

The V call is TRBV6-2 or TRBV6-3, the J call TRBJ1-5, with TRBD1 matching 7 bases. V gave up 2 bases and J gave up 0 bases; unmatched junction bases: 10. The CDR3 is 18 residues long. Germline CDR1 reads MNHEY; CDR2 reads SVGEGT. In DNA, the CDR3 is TGTGCCAGCAGTTACGCGGCAGGGGGTTTTTATAGCAATCAGCCCCAGCATTTT. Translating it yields CASSYAAGGFYSNQPQHF.

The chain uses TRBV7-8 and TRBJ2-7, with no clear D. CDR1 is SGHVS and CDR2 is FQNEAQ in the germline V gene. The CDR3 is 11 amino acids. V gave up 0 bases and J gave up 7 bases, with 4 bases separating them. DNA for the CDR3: TGTGCCAGCAGCTTAGCACAGGAGCAGTACTTC. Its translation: CASSLAQEQYF.

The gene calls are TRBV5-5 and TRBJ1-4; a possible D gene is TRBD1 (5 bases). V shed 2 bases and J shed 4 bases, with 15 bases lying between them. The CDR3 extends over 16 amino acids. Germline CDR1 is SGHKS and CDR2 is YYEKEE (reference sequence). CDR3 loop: CASSFGHLLGNEKLFF. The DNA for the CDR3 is TGTGCCAGCAGCTTTGGACACCTACTGGGTAATGAAAAACTGTTTTTT.

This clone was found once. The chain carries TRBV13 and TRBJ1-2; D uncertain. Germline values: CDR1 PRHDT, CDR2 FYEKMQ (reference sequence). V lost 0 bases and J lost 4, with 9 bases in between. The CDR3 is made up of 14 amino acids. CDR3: CASSLGADFYGYTF. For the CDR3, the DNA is TGTGCCAGCAGCTTAGGGGCTGATTTCTATGGCTACACCTTC.

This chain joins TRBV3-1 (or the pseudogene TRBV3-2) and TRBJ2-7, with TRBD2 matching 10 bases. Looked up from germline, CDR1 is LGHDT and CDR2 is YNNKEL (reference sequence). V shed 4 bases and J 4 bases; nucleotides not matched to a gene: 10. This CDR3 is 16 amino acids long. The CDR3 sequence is CASSPRVAGGRYEQYF. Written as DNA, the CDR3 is TGTGCCAGCAGCCCCCGAGTAGCGGGGGGCCGGTACGAGCAGTACTTC.

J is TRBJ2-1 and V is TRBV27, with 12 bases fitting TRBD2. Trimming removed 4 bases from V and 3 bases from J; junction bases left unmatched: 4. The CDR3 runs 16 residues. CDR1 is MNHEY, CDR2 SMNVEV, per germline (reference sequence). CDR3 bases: TGTGCCAGCAGTTCCCTAGCGGGGGGGTACTACAATGAGCAGTTCTTC. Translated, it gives CASSSLAGGYYNEQFF.

CDR3 loop: CAWSIYRVGDTF. In DNA, the CDR3 is TGTGCCTGGAGTATTTACAGGGTGGGGGACACCTTC. This rearrangement joins TRBV30 to TRBJ1-2, with a tentative D call TRBD1 (6 bases). The V gene lost 2 bases and the J gene lost 12 bases, with 16 bases spanning the gap. CDR1 is GTSNPN and CDR2 is SVGIG in the germline V gene (reference sequence). This CDR3 has 12 amino acids.

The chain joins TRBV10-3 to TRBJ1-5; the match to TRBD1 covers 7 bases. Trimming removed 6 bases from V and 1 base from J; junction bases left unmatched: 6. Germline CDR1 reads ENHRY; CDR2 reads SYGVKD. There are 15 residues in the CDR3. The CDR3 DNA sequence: TGTGCCATCAGCGGGACAGAGAGAAGCAATCAGCCCCAGCATTTT. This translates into CAISGTERSNQPQHF.

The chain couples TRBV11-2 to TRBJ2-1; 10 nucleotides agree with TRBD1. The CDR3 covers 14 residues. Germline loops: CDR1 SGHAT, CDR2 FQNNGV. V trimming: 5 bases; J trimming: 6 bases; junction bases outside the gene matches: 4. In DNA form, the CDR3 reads TGTGCCAGCAGCAGGGACAGGGGATCCAATGAGCAGTTCTTC. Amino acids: CASSRDRGSNEQFF.

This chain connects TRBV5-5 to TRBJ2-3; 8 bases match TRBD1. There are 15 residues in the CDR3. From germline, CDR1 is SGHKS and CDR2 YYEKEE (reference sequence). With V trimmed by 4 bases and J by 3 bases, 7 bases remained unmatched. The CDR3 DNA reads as TGTGCCAGCAGCACATGGACAGGGAGAACAGATACGCAGTATTTT. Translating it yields CASSTWTGRTDTQYF.

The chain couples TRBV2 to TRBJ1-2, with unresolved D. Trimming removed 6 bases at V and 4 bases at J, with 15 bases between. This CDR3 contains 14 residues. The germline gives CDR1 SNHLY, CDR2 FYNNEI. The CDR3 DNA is TGTGCCAGCAGAACAGATCTTCCCCTCTATGGCTACACCTTC. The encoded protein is CASRTDLPLYGYTF.

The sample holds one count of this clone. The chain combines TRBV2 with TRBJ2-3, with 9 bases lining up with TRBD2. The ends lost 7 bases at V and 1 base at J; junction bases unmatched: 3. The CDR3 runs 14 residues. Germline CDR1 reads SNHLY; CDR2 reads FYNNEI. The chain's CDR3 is CASKERGGTDTQYF. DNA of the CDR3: TGTGCCAGCAAAGAGCGGGGGGGCACAGATACGCAGTATTTT.

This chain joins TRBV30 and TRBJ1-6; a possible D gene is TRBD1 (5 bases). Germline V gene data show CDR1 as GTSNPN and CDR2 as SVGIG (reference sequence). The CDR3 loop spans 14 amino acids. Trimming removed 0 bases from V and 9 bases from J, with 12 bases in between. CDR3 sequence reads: CAWSVQGRVSPLHF. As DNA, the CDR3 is TGTGCCTGGAGTGTGCAGGGTCGGGTTTCACCCCTCCACTTT.

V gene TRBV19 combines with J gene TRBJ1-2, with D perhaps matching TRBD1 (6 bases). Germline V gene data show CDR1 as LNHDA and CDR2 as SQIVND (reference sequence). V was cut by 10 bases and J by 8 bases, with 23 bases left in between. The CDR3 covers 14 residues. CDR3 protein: CATPNEQGSSGYTF. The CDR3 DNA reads TGTGCCACCCCGAACGAACAGGGTTCCTCCGGCTACACCTTC.